This paragraph covers one T cell receptor (beta chain) sequence. PCR employed 60 Vbeta and 13 Jbeta primers. Some clones are missing from TCRdb's copy, which holds only in-frame ones; the method was immunoSEQ multiplex PCR. This sample has roughly 190,000 clones, with approximately 80% found just once. This sample stems from a study of cytomegalovirus exposure and HLA in healthy donors. Sequencing input: PBMCs. This clonotype was obtained from a woman between 18 and 30 years old in good health and CMV-seronegative.

The CDR3 DNA is TGTGCCAGCAGTGACGGGACAGGGAGTGGCTACACCTTC. Translation: CASSDGTGSGYTF. V usage is TRBV6-4 and J usage is TRBJ1-2; 9 bases align to TRBD1. J gave up 7 bases and V 2 bases, and 2 bases lay outside the gene matches. This CDR3 contains 13 residues. Germline V gives CDR1 MRHNA, CDR2 SNTAGT.